Listed below are T cell receptor beta chains from one sample, sequenced in a study of cytomegalovirus exposure and HLA in healthy donors. Profiled with immunoSEQ multiplex PCR; TCRdb holds only in-frame clones, not every one. The profile shows roughly 130,000 clones, about 80% of them singletons. Sample: PBMCs. The source is a man aged 25-45 years in good health and CMV-seronegative. CDR3s include the opening cysteine and the closing phenylalanine or tryptophan.

>TRBJ2-1|TRBV5-6
CASSHNNNEQFF
>TRBJ2-1|TRBV15
CATSEAGGPNEQFF
>TRBJ2-3|TRBV5-4
CASSLGTSGGLTDTQYF
>TRBJ1-3|TRBV12-5
CASGLVDCITIYF
>TRBJ1-4|TRBV2
CASSSQGGRTNEKLFF
>TRBJ2-1|TRBV5-1
CASSLAGEQFF
>TRBJ1-1|TRBV27
CASRSPGQGFTEAFF
>TRBJ1-5|TRBV28
CASSLRGRRQPQHF
>TRBJ2-3|TRBV9
CASSVRFGGDYLTDTQYF
>TRBJ1-1|TRBV30
CAWHRVGTEAFF
>TRBJ1-1|TRBV10-3
CAVRGGGTEAFF
>TRBJ1-3|TRBV18
CASSPPDMGVNTIYF
>TRBJ2-1|TRBV5-4
CASRTTALGNEQFF
>TRBJ1-3|TRBV4-3
CASSQAPNRASGNTIYF
>TRBJ2-1|TRBV11-1
CASSWDRGPNEQFF
>TRBJ1-5|TRBV6-6
CASSHLTGGSNQPQHF
>TRBJ1-1|TRBV5-1
CASSVSGQGLTEAFF
>TRBJ1-1|TRBV5-1
CASSLARGEAFF
>TRBJ2-5|TRBV6-1
CASLRGQAFQETQYF
>TRBJ2-1|TRBV19
CASSILPGQGAPEQFF
>TRBJ1-2|TRBV5-6
CASSAAGTGSCGYTF
>TRBJ2-2|TRBV13
CASGQGLNTGELFF
>TRBJ2-7|TRBV6-5
CASSYRGSSYEQYF
>TRBJ1-5|TRBV5-1
CASSLGGGNQPQHF
>TRBJ1-1|TRBV6-4
CASRGQPGTEAFF
>TRBJ2-3|TRBV7-9
CASSLGGGGTDTQYF
>TRBJ2-7|TRBV27
CASSTGTGIYEQYF
>TRBJ2-7|TRBV5-6
CASSLGGVEQYF
>TRBJ2-5|TRBV5-4
CASSFPGQQETQYF
>TRBJ2-3|TRBV28
CASQQGWKSTDTQYF
>TRBJ2-7|TRBV5-1
CASSLVGTSGGFEQYF
>TRBJ2-7|TRBV13
CASSLGPTGYEQYF
>TRBJ2-3|TRBV5-6
CASSFRRTRLTDTQYF
>TRBJ1-1|TRBV28
CASSFSGGPNTEAFF
>TRBJ1-2|TRBV6-5
CATTTLASGRYGYTF
>TRBJ1-1|TRBV6-5
CASSGQGQLEAFF
>TRBJ2-3|TRBV6-1
CASSDIAADTQYF
>TRBJ2-2|TRBV5-1
CASSLARYTGELFF
>TRBJ2-2|TRBV28
CASSLTRTSANTGELFF
>TRBJ2-5|TRBV7-2
CASSLAGQGGETQYF
>TRBJ2-7|TRBV28
CASSLAGPYEQYF
>TRBJ2-6|TRBV29-1
CSVGQSGANVLTF
>TRBJ2-1|TRBV7-9
CASSLATALAYNEQFF
>TRBJ1-5|TRBV1
CTSSLTGLRGMGNQPQHF
>TRBJ2-7|TRBV5-1
CASSHRQGYEQYF
>TRBJ2-7|TRBV7-9
CASSFGPRSYEQYF
>TRBJ2-1|TRBV6-5
CASTRAGANNEQFF
>TRBJ1-1|TRBV5-6
CASSRGGTEAFF
>TRBJ1-5|TRBV27
CASSLTFGVNQPQHF
>TRBJ2-7|TRBV2
CASMRTGGYEQYF
>TRBJ2-7|TRBV5-6
CASSSNQDRGRHYEQYF
>TRBJ1-6|TRBV6-5
CASSREYNSPLHF
>TRBJ2-2|TRBV7-6
CASSSLAGNTGELFF
>TRBJ2-3|TRBV6-1
CASSGLAGGIDTQYF
>TRBJ2-3|TRBV28
CASSSLGTGYTDTQYF
>TRBJ1-2|TRBV5-1
CASSPVTGALYGYTF